Sequencing of this T cell receptor beta chain was carried out in a study of OX40 agonist ivuxolimab in advanced cancers. Study in general: At doses from 0.01 to 10 mg/kg, patients were given intravenous ivuxolimab every 2 weeks.

General study findings and limits: Low clonal expansion, among the lowest seen, marked partial responders at 0.1-3.0 mg/kg. Low normalized T-cell clonal expansion was additionally recorded for some nonresponders.

Data came from immunoSEQ multiplex PCR; TCRdb stores just in-frame clones and leaves some out. This table holds about 80,000 clones, around 90% found once. Regarding this clone: Antigen unknown.

This CDR3 spans 17 amino acids. Germline V CDR1 and CDR2: SEHNR, FQNEAQ (reference sequence). The V and J ends lost 0 bases and 0 bases respectively, with 12 bases between them. This sequence joins TRBV7-9 and TRBJ2-4; D is perhaps TRBD2 (6 bases). The sequencing here drew on CD4+ or CD8+ T cells sorted from blood, taken in a trial of the OX40 agonist ivuxolimab. The sequence was obtained from an adult with an advanced solid tumor such as melanoma, head and neck, liver or kidney cancer. The CDR3 here is CASSLAPRGGAKNIQYF. In nucleotides, the CDR3 is TGTGCCAGCAGCTTAGCACCGAGGGGAGGAGCCAAAAACATTCAGTACTTC.